This is a list of T cell receptor beta chains from one sample in a study of T cells in Graves' hyperthyroidism and ophthalmopathy. Each CDR3 protein gets one entry after TCRdb re-called the multiplex PCR reads with MiXCR. Found here are fewer than 350,000 distinct CDR3 sequences, roughly a fifth of them singletons; the top ten hold around half. Sequencing was carried out using blood. The receptors derive from a woman aged 45-59 years with Graves' hyperthyroidism. CDR3s include the opening cysteine and the closing phenylalanine or tryptophan.

v_call	j_call	cdr3_aa
TRBV5-1	TRBJ1-6	CASSLDSAYNSPLHF
TRBV28	TRBJ1-3	CASSPSGQVSGNTIYF
TRBV2	TRBJ2-3	CASRAGSYTDTQYF
TRBV5-1	TRBJ2-3	CASSFGFSGSTDTQYF
TRBV9	TRBJ2-6	CASSVAVGGSGANVLTF
TRBV28	TRBJ1-2	CASSFEGFNYGYTF
TRBV2	TRBJ2-2	CASSRRTGENTGELFF
TRBV28	TRBJ1-3	CASRPDSISGNTIYF
TRBV28	TRBJ1-2	CASSDRAGYTF
TRBV15	TRBJ1-4	CATSRVTGATNEKLFF
TRBV28	TRBJ1-2	CASSPLGGYGYTF
TRBV28	TRBJ1-1	CASRRTGDTEAFF
TRBV7-9	TRBJ1-6	CANSRYGTTGNSPLHF
TRBV29-1	TRBJ2-7	CSVWTGIYEQYF
TRBV28	TRBJ2-5	CASSSPGQVEILGETQYF
TRBV20-1	TRBJ2-7	CSAGQAYEQYF
TRBV4-2	TRBJ2-2	CASSSRGGTGELFF
TRBV6-6	TRBJ1-4	CASSYSSGPSQKLFF
TRBV6-1	TRBJ2-6	CASRAGLRGANVLTF
TRBV20-1	TRBJ1-5	CSASSGTGYNQPQHF
TRBV28	TRBJ1-1	CATSTGLNTEAFF
TRBV6-1	TRBJ2-7	CASRVTGGTHEQYF
TRBV29-1	-	CSVGRVISYNEQYF
TRBV27	TRBJ2-7	CASSFTGVSYEQYF
TRBV20-1	TRBJ2-1	CSATGRQGRNNEQFF
TRBV27	TRBJ2-3	CASSPRDRGHTDTQYF
TRBV30	TRBJ1-2	CAYTRHGQGLDGYTF
TRBV9	TRBJ2-1	CASSDDREAYGNEQFF
TRBV10-3	TRBJ2-7	CAISSSYEQYF
TRBV5-5	TRBJ1-1	CASSLQGGGTEAFF
TRBV6-1	TRBJ2-3	CASSEAGNTQYF
TRBV5-5	TRBJ2-1	CASSSLLNEQFF
TRBV11-3	TRBJ2-1	CASSLGTSGGNEQFF
TRBV7-7	TRBJ2-1	CASSLGGGQSGEQFF
TRBV3-1	TRBJ1-4	CASSQYPGTGGVNEKLFF
TRBV5-1	TRBJ2-7	CASSLKNEQYF
TRBV2	TRBJ2-7	CASSGGQTYEQYF
TRBV13	TRBJ2-2	CASRNREVKDTGELFF
TRBV28	TRBJ1-5	CASGAGPAAQHF
TRBV5-1	TRBJ2-7	CASSSPYEQYF
TRBV5-1	TRBJ1-2	CASSLGGQANYGYTF
TRBV24-1	TRBJ1-2	CATSDHDSYGYTF
TRBV19	TRBJ2-2	CASSSPGQGTGELFF
TRBV28	TRBJ1-5	CASSLQGSQPQHF
TRBV2	TRBJ1-4	CASGETGATNEKLFF
TRBV19	TRBJ1-5	CAGSIIDNPNQPQHF
TRBV28	TRBJ1-2	CASSFNTGGNYGYTF